The source of this TCR beta chain is a study of somatic mutations in cytotoxic T cells in rheumatoid arthritis. Germline CDR1 MDHEN, CDR2 SYDVKM. This CDR3 spans 14 amino acids. Between the trimmed V and J ends, which lost 3 bases and 2 bases, there was a span of 8 bases. This table comes from immunoSEQ multiplex PCR, and its TCRdb copy is limited to in-frame clones, with some not included. Of around 23,000 clones detected, roughly 74% appear once; the ten largest clones hold roughly 9.9%. Specimen: CD8+ T cells sorted from blood. The chain links TRBV28 to TRBJ1-5; D not certain. The sequence was collected from a young woman in good health. The CDR3 loop is CASSLWRGNQPQHF. CDR3 bases: TGTGCCAGCAGTTTGTGGAGGGGCAATCAGCCCCAGCATTTT.